These 24 T cell receptor beta chains originate from one sample sequenced in a study of cytomegalovirus exposure and HLA in healthy donors (dated by TCRdb to 2016 to 2017). Library preparation employed the immunoSEQ multiplex PCR assay. The table was pulled from immuneACCESS by TCRdb, which kept in-frame rearrangements only. Such tables lose some clones; where checked, under half of the loss comes from unresolved V genes, and the rest has no known cause. For this sample the table gives 70,000 to 85,000 clones, of which 94% were detected only once. In total, the top ten clones hold approximately 2% of the sample. Sequencing input: PBMCs. Receptors were obtained from a woman between 18 and 29 years old in good health and CMV-seropositive.

The chain carries TRBV5-1 and TRBJ1-1; D gene uncertain. V was pared by 7 bases and J by 1 base, with 11 bases between. This CDR3 spans 13 amino acids. Germline lookup yields CDR1 SGHRS and CDR2 YFSETQ. CDR3: CASHLGQNTEAFF. The CDR3 bases are TGCGCCAGCCACCTAGGCCAGAACACTGAAGCTTTCTTT.

This clone was detected a few times. J is TRBJ1-3 and V is TRBV19; the match to TRBD1 covers 7 bases. Germline V gene sequence: CDR1 LNHDA, CDR2 SQIVND (reference sequence). V lost 9 bases and J lost 2; bases outside the gene matches: 16. The CDR3 has 17 amino acids. The CDR3 coding sequence is TGTGCCAGAACTGCCCTGGGACAGACTTTTACTGGAAACACCATATATTTT. This encodes CARTALGQTFTGNTIYF.

The rearrangement uses TRBV10-3 and TRBJ2-2, with D perhaps matching TRBD1 (5 bases). There are 14 residues in the CDR3. V lost 4 bases to trimming and J lost 5 bases, with 11 bases between them. Germline loops: CDR1 ENHRY, CDR2 SYGVKD. The CDR3, as DNA: TGTGCCATCAGTGCGGAGACAGTTACCGGGGAGCTGTTTTTT. Its translation: CAISAETVTGELFF.

This clone was seen just once. The J gene is TRBJ2-2, the V gene TRBV27, with 8 positions matching TRBD1. J lost 0 bases, V lost 6 bases, and 6 bases had no gene match. This CDR3 has 16 residues. The germline gives CDR1 MNHEY, CDR2 SMNVEV (reference sequence). The CDR3: CASRTQGAPNTGELFF. In DNA, the CDR3 is TGTGCCAGCAGGACCCAGGGGGCTCCGAACACCGGGGAGCTGTTTTTT.

This chain joins TRBV10-3 and TRBJ2-2; 8 positions agree with TRBD1. After removal of 9 bases from V and 1 base from J, the junction contained 7 bases not matched to a gene. The CDR3 runs to 15 residues. Germline values: CDR1 ENHRY, CDR2 SYGVKD. CDR3 region: CAIGVGTGNTGELFF. As DNA, the CDR3 is TGTGCCATTGGGGTCGGGACAGGGAACACCGGGGAGCTGTTTTTT.

The chain joins TRBV30 to TRBJ1-4, with D perhaps matching TRBD1 (5 bases). Trimming took 3 bases from V and 3 from J, leaving 14 bases between them. Per germline, CDR1 GTSNPN and CDR2 SVGIG (reference sequence). This CDR3 spans 15 amino acids. CDR3 coding DNA: TGTGCCTGGAGGAGTTCAGGGTTGGCTAATGAAAAACTGTTTTTT. This sequence encodes CAWRSSGLANEKLFF.

This chain links TRBV2 with TRBJ1-2; 7 bases agree with TRBD1. After removal of 4 bases from V and 5 bases from J, the junction contained 4 bases not matched to a gene. Germline V gives CDR1 SNHLY, CDR2 FYNNEI. CDR3 size: 13 residues. Written as DNA, the CDR3 is TGTGCCAGCAGTGCCACAGGGGATTATGGCTACACCTTC. This codes for CASSATGDYGYTF.

The V call is TRBV6-1, the J call TRBJ1-2; the D is unclear. The germline CDR1 and CDR2 sequences are MNHNS and SASEGT. Trimming cost V 2 bases and J 3 bases, with 16 bases left between them. CDR3 length: 16 amino acids. CDR3 amino acids: CASSERGGGGDYGYTF. In DNA form, the CDR3 reads TGTGCCAGCAGTGAAAGAGGCGGAGGTGGGGACTATGGCTACACCTTC.

This clone was observed a handful of times. The rearrangement links TRBV30 to TRBJ2-1; 7 bases fit TRBD1. The CDR3 totals 18 residues. V was pared by 3 bases and J by 0 bases, with 14 bases of the junction left unmatched. Germline CDR1 and CDR2: GTSNPN and SVGIG (reference sequence). The CDR3 nucleotides read TGTGCCTGGAGATTGGGTGGGACAGCGGTCAGCTCCTACAATGAGCAGTTCTTC. It translates to CAWRLGGTAVSSYNEQFF.

J is TRBJ1-2 and V is TRBV7-9; TRBD1 agrees at 7 bases. Germline values: CDR1 SEHNR, CDR2 FQNEAQ (reference sequence). This CDR3 has 15 amino acids. Unmatched junction bases numbered 6, after V lost 2 bases and J lost 3 bases. This CDR3 is CASSLPRGLDYGYTF. CDR3 nucleotide sequence: TGTGCCAGCAGCTTACCAAGGGGGCTCGACTATGGCTACACCTTC.

The gene calls are TRBV21-1 and TRBJ2-7; TRBD1 is the table's D call and was not checked against the DNA. TRBV21-1 is flagged as a pseudogene. The CDR3 runs to 15 residues. CDR3 loop: CASSKGDRAKYEQYF. The CDR3 DNA is TGTGCCAGCAGCAAAGGGGACAGGGCAAAGTACGAGCAGTACTTC.

This chain links TRBV6-5 with TRBJ1-3, with D unclear. V gave up 8 bases and J gave up 0 bases, with 14 bases separating them. The CDR3 covers 15 residues. Germline lookup yields CDR1 MNHEY and CDR2 SVGAGI. The DNA for the CDR3 is TGTGCCAGCGGTCGGCAGGCCTTCTCTGGAAACACCATATATTTT. It encodes CASGRQAFSGNTIYF.

This chain connects TRBV4-1 to TRBJ2-4; a possible D gene is TRBD1 (6 bases). Trimming took 0 bases from V and 3 from J, leaving 12 bases between them. Looked up from germline, CDR1 is MGHRA and CDR2 is YSYEKL. The CDR3 covers 16 residues. CDR3 sequence (DNA): TGCGCCAGCAGCCAAGATTTCAGGGGTGGCAAAAACATTCAGTACTTC. This gives the protein CASSQDFRGGKNIQYF.

The table lists this clone with a count of one. The rearrangement links TRBV30 to TRBJ1-5, with 8 nucleotides matching TRBD1. The CDR3 runs 15 residues. The trim removed 1 base at V and 5 bases at J, leaving 7 bases unmatched. CDR1 GTSNPN and CDR2 SVGIG come from the germline V gene (reference sequence). CDR3: CAWSAATGAHQPQHF. CDR3 DNA: TGTGCCTGGAGTGCTGCGACAGGGGCTCATCAGCCCCAGCATTTT.

This chain joins TRBV30 and TRBJ1-4; TRBD1 might be the D (6 bases). The CDR3 extends over 14 amino acids. Trimming cost V 4 bases and J 0 bases, with 9 bases left between them. Germline values: CDR1 GTSNPN, CDR2 SVGIG (reference sequence). CDR3 residues: CAWTRTATNEKLFF. CDR3 DNA sequence: TGTGCCTGGACCCGGACAGCAACTAATGAAAAACTGTTTTTT. Full variable domain (remainder filled in from reference TRBV30 and TRBJ1-4): SQTIHQWPATLVQPVGSPLSLECTVEGTSNPNLYWYRQAAGRGLQLLFYSVGIGQISSEVPQNLSASRPQDRQFILSSKKLLLSDSGFYLCAWTRTATNEKLFFGSGTQLSVL.

V and J are TRBV6-1 and TRBJ2-5; D remains unclear. The CDR3 has 14 amino acids. Germline CDR1 and CDR2: MNHNS and SASEGT. Trimming shortened V by 5 bases and J by 1 base, and 11 bases separated the two germline ends. CDR3 amino acids: CASSPSRVQETQYF. CDR3 nucleotides: TGTGCCAGCAGTCCCTCCCGGGTCCAAGAGACCCAGTACTTC.

This sequence joins TRBV12-5 and TRBJ2-1, with D perhaps matching TRBD1 (6 bases). V shed 7 bases and J shed 12 bases, with 22 bases lying between them. Germline lookup yields CDR1 LGHNT and CDR2 FRNRAP. This CDR3 spans 14 amino acids. The CDR3, as DNA: TGTGCTAGTGCAGCGGAGAGCAGGGGTTGGGGGCAGTTCTTC. This codes for CASAAESRGWGQFF.

The genes are TRBV19 and TRBJ2-1; 9 bases fit TRBD1. V shed 8 bases, J shed 5 bases, and the junction held 10 bases outside the gene matches. CDR1 is LNHDA, CDR2 SQIVND, per germline (reference sequence). The CDR3 length is 15 residues. The CDR3 here is CASDRTGVGNNEQFF. The CDR3 DNA reads TGTGCCAGTGACCGGACAGGGGTTGGCAACAATGAGCAGTTCTTC.

The rearrangement links TRBV2 to TRBJ1-1, with D hard to call. V dropped 6 bases and J dropped 0 bases, with 5 bases sitting between them. CDR1 and CDR2 (germline): SNHLY, FYNNEI. The CDR3 is 12 amino acids. In DNA, the CDR3 is TGTGCCAGCAGAGAGATGAACACTGAAGCTTTCTTT. Translation: CASREMNTEAFF. Supplemented by reference TRBV2 and TRBJ1-1, the full variable domain reads EPEVTQTPSHQVTQMGQEVILRCVPISNHLYFYWYRQILGQKVEFLVSFYNNEISEKSEIFDDQFSVERPDGSNFTLKIRSTKLEDSAMYFCASREMNTEAFFGQGTRLTVV.

This sequence joins TRBV5-1 and TRBJ2-1; D is perhaps TRBD1 (6 bases). The CDR3 loop spans 13 amino acids. Trimming took 1 base from V and 6 from J, leaving 8 bases between them. Germline loops: CDR1 SGHRS, CDR2 YFSETQ. CDR3 amino acids: CASSLTGSNEQFF. The CDR3 bases are TGCGCCAGCAGCTTGACAGGGAGCAATGAGCAGTTCTTC.

The chain carries TRBV2 and TRBJ2-7; D may be TRBD1 (5 bases). With 4 bases removed from V and 2 bases from J, the gap between germline ends came to 6 bases. Per the germline V gene, CDR1 is SNHLY and CDR2 is FYNNEI. The CDR3 totals 12 residues. The chain's CDR3 is CASSGGTYEQYF. As DNA, the CDR3 is TGTGCCAGCAGTGGGGGCACCTACGAGCAGTACTTC.

The genes are TRBV10-2 and TRBJ1-2; D is perhaps TRBD1 (6 bases). Trimming removed 1 base from V and 6 bases from J, with 9 bases in between. The CDR3 contains 13 residues. From germline, CDR1 is WSHSY and CDR2 SAAADI. CDR3 in amino acids: CASSEFQGHGYTF. CDR3 coding DNA: TGCGCCAGCAGTGAGTTCCAGGGGCATGGCTACACCTTC.

The rearrangement uses TRBV6-5 and TRBJ1-1; the D is unclear. The germline gives CDR1 MNHEY, CDR2 SVGAGI. The CDR3 extends over 11 amino acids. The V end was cut by 7 bases, the J end by 5 bases, with 8 bases between. The DNA for the CDR3 is TGTGCCAGCAACGGAGGGACTGAAGCTTTCTTT. It specifies CASNGGTEAFF.

V usage is TRBV6-5 and J usage is TRBJ2-7; D may be TRBD1 (6 bases). There are 15 residues in the CDR3. CDR1 and CDR2 from the germline V gene are MNHEY and SVGAGI. V lost 5 bases and J 3 bases, leaving 17 bases between the germline ends. CDR3 residues: CASSTQGRLGYEQYF. CDR3 nucleotide sequence: TGTGCCAGCAGTACACAGGGCCGACTGGGCTACGAGCAGTACTTC.